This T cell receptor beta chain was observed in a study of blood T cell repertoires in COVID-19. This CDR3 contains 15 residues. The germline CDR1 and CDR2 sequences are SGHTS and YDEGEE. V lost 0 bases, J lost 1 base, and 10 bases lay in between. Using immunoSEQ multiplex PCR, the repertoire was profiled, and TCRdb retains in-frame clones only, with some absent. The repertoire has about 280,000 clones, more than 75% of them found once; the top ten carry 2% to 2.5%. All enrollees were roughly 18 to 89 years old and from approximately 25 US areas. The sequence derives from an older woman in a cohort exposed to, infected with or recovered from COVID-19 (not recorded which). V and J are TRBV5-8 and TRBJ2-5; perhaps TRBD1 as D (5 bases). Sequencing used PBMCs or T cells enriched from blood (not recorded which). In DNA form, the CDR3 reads TGTGCCAGCAGCTTGGGCGACAGAACCCAAGAGACCCAGTACTTC. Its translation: CASSLGDRTQETQYF.